Listed below are T cell receptor beta chains from one sample, sequenced in a study of blood T cell repertoires in COVID-19. Some clones are missing from TCRdb's copy, which holds only in-frame ones; the method was immunoSEQ multiplex PCR. The sample shows roughly 300,000 clones, around 85% of them seen only once. Sequencing was performed on peripheral blood. These receptors all come from a human donor in a cohort sampled during active COVID-19. The CDR3 runs from the conserved cysteine through the conserved F or W. D genes are given only for firm matches. Only some rows state a clone size, as once, few, many or a class for expanded clones.

TRBV28	TRBJ1-5	NA	NA	CASRSGVGQPQHF	TGTGCCAGCAGGTCGGGGGTCGGGCAGCCCCAGCATTTT
TRBV12-5	TRBJ1-5	NA	NA	CASALADQPQHF	TGTGCTAGTGCCCTAGCGGATCAGCCCCAGCATTTT
TRBV9	TRBJ2-3	TRBD2	NA	CASSGLAGGPVDTQYF	TGTGCCAGCAGCGGACTAGCGGGGGGGCCGGTAGATACGCAGTATTTT
TRBV3-1/TRBV3-2	TRBJ1-6	TRBD1	NA	CASSHKQGFRSPLHF	TGTGCCAGCAGCCATAAACAGGGGTTCAGGTCACCCCTCCACTTT
TRBV9	TRBJ2-3	NA	NA	CASTHAEDGVDTQYF	TGTGCCAGCACTCATGCTGAAGACGGGGTGGATACGCAGTATTTT
TRBV2	TRBJ2-3	TRBD2	few	CASTPRPGGSTDTQYF	TGTGCCAGCACCCCCCGGCCGGGGGGTAGCACAGATACGCAGTATTTT
TRBV20-1	TRBJ1-5	NA	once	CSAGLKQEQHF	TGCAGTGCTGGGCTCAAACAGGAACAGCATTTT
TRBV7-9	TRBJ2-7	TRBD1	NA	CASSPRPGQGPAYEQYF	TGTGCCAGCAGCCCTCGACCCGGACAGGGGCCAGCCTACGAGCAGTACTTC
TRBV7-9	TRBJ1-3	NA	NA	CASSRFGQSSGNTIYF	TGTGCCAGCAGCCGCTTCGGACAGTCCTCTGGAAACACCATATATTTT
TRBV7-9	TRBJ1-2	NA	NA	CASSLFLGGNYGYTF	TGTGCCAGCAGCTTATTTTTAGGGGGAAACTATGGCTACACCTTC
TRBV9	TRBJ1-3	NA	NA	CASSADSLASSGNTIYF	TGTGCCAGCAGCGCGGACAGCCTGGCGAGCTCTGGAAACACCATATATTTT
TRBV2	TRBJ2-7	NA	NA	CASSGGSSYEQYF	TGTGCCAGCAGTGGCGGGTCCAGCTACGAGCAGTACTTC
TRBV7-9	TRBJ2-2	TRBD1	NA	CASSFFPGQSNTGELFF	TGTGCCAGCAGCTTTTTTCCGGGACAGTCGAACACCGGGGAGCTGTTTTTT
TRBV15	TRBJ1-5	NA	NA	CATSSRDTDQPQHF	TGTGCCACCAGTAGCCGGGACACAGATCAGCCCCAGCATTTT
TRBV27	TRBJ1-5	NA	few	CASNIMSGDQPQHF	TGTGCCAGCAACATAATGTCAGGTGATCAGCCCCAGCATTTT
TRBV25-1	TRBJ1-1	NA	NA	CASSEQRVTNTEAFF	TGTGCCAGCAGTGAACAGAGGGTTACTAACACTGAAGCTTTCTTT
TRBV9	TRBJ1-4	TRBD1	NA	CASSASRQGSNEKLFF	TGTGCCAGCAGCGCATCCCGACAGGGCTCTAATGAAAAACTGTTTTTT
TRBV6-1	TRBJ1-6	NA	NA	CASSEALGTGRFSPLHF	TGTGCCAGCAGTGAAGCGCTTGGTACAGGGAGATTTTCACCCCTCCACTTT
TRBV9	TRBJ2-3	NA	NA	CASSVGSQGDTQYF	TGTGCCAGCAGCGTAGGGAGTCAGGGGGATACGCAGTATTTT
TRBV4-2	TRBJ2-2	TRBD2	NA	CASSQDGASGGGGELFF	TGTGCCAGCAGCCAAGACGGGGCTAGCGGGGGGGGCGGGGAGCTGTTTTTT
TRBV11-3	TRBJ2-3	TRBD2	NA	CASSWGLAGGPGDTQYF	TGTGCCAGCAGCTGGGGACTAGCGGGGGGGCCAGGCGATACGCAGTATTTT
TRBV19	TRBJ1-2	TRBD1	NA	CASSRQGYGYTF	TGTGCCAGTAGTAGACAGGGGTATGGCTACACCTTC
TRBV4-1	TRBJ1-1	TRBD1	NA	CASSRRQGEVEAFF	TGCGCCAGCAGCCGCCGACAGGGGGAAGTTGAAGCTTTCTTT
TRBV5-1	TRBJ2-2	NA	NA	CASSLGKPGTGELFF	TGCGCCAGCAGCTTGGGAAAGCCGGGCACCGGGGAGCTGTTTTTT
TRBV24-1	TRBJ1-1	NA	NA	CATSDFNRQKAFF	TGTGCCACCAGTGATTTTAACCGTCAGAAAGCTTTCTTT
TRBV3-1/TRBV3-2	TRBJ1-4	TRBD1	NA	CASSQGTGGGFEKLFF	TGTGCCAGCAGCCAAGGGACAGGGGGCGGCTTTGAAAAACTGTTTTTT
TRBV12-3/TRBV12-4	TRBJ2-5	NA	NA	CASRLVFQETQYF	TGTGCCAGCAGGCTAGTTTTCCAAGAGACCCAGTACTTC
TRBV11-2	TRBJ1-3	NA	NA	CASSLGASGNTIYF	TGTGCCAGCAGCTTAGGGGCCTCTGGAAACACCATATATTTT
TRBV19	TRBJ1-6	NA	NA	CASSIFVGESPLHF	TGTGCCAGTAGTATATTCGTAGGGGAATCACCCCTCCACTTT
TRBV18	TRBJ2-3	TRBD2	NA	CASSPFGLDADTQYF	TGTGCCAGCTCCCCCTTCGGACTAGATGCAGATACGCAGTATTTT
TRBV11-2	TRBJ2-7	NA	NA	CASSPPPGNEQYF	TGTGCCAGCAGCCCCCCTCCGGGAAACGAGCAGTACTTC
TRBV5-1	TRBJ2-1	NA	NA	CASSFVGLEQFF	TGCGCCAGCAGCTTCGTGGGGCTTGAGCAGTTCTTC
TRBV27	TRBJ2-1	NA	NA	CASSHPSGEQFF	TGTGCCAGCAGTCACCCCAGCGGGGAGCAGTTCTTC
TRBV5-1	TRBJ1-1	TRBD1	few	CASNSGQGGGTEAFF	TGCGCCAGCAACTCGGGACAGGGCGGAGGAACTGAAGCTTTCTTT
TRBV7-2	TRBJ2-7	TRBD1	NA	CASSPDRVSYEQYF	TGTGCCAGCAGCCCCGACAGGGTGTCCTACGAGCAGTACTTC
TRBV5-1	TRBJ1-5	NA	few	CASSLEGREGQPQHF	TGCGCCAGCAGCTTGGAGGGCAGGGAGGGACAGCCCCAGCATTTT
TRBV5-6	TRBJ1-2	NA	NA	CASSLRGGWGYTF	TGTGCCAGCAGCTTACGGGGAGGGTGGGGCTACACCTTC
TRBV6-5	TRBJ2-7	TRBD1	NA	CASRPPGQATRKQYF	TGTGCCAGCAGGCCTCCGGGACAGGCCACTAGGAAGCAGTACTTC
TRBV2	TRBJ1-1	NA	NA	CASSEGSFRYTEAFF	TGTGCCAGCAGTGAGGGTAGCTTTAGGTATACTGAAGCTTTCTTT
TRBV5-8	TRBJ1-1	NA	NA	CASSFSRKNTEAFF	TGTGCCAGCAGCTTTTCCAGGAAGAACACTGAAGCTTTCTTT
TRBV7-9	TRBJ2-7	TRBD1	NA	CASSDRGYYEQYF	TGTGCCAGCAGCGACAGGGGGTACTACGAGCAGTACTTC
TRBV3-1/TRBV3-2	TRBJ1-2	NA	NA	CASSQGTGTPNYGYTF	TGTGCCAGCAGCCAAGGAACCGGGACACCTAACTATGGCTACACCTTC
TRBV30	TRBJ1-1	NA	NA	CAWSVRLNTEAFF	TGTGCCTGGAGTGTACGGTTGAACACTGAAGCTTTCTTT
TRBV14	TRBJ2-1	NA	NA	CASSQRREQFF	TGTGCCAGCAGCCAGAGGCGCGAGCAGTTCTTC
TRBV6-5	TRBJ2-3	TRBD2	NA	CASSTSGGRTDTQYF	TGTGCCAGCAGTACTAGCGGGGGGAGGACAGATACGCAGTATTTT
TRBV9	TRBJ1-2	TRBD1	NA	CASSVGQGRHGYTF	TGTGCCAGCAGCGTCGGACAGGGGAGGCATGGCTACACCTTC
TRBV7-9	TRBJ1-1	TRBD1	NA	CASSPPGTVEAFF	TGTGCCAGCAGCCCGCCCGGGACAGTGGAAGCTTTCTTT
TRBV19	TRBJ1-1	TRBD1	NA	CASSRGTVLDTEAFF	TGTGCCAGTAGTAGAGGGACAGTTCTGGACACTGAAGCTTTCTTT
TRBV15	TRBJ2-5	TRBD1	NA	CATSPAGTGVETQYF	TGTGCCACCAGTCCGGCAGGGACAGGGGTAGAGACCCAGTACTTC
TRBV5-1	TRBJ1-6	NA	NA	CASSGGDYNSPLHF	TGCGCCAGCAGCGGCGGGGACTATAATTCACCCCTCCACTTT
TRBV7-3	TRBJ2-1	NA	NA	CASSPDRDEENEQFF	TGTGCCAGCAGCCCCGACAGAGATGAGGAGAATGAGCAGTTCTTC
TRBV5-1	TRBJ1-5	NA	NA	CASSLGEDQPQHF	TGCGCCAGCAGCTTGGGAGAGGATCAGCCCCAGCATTTT
TRBV5-8	TRBJ1-5	TRBD1	NA	CASSTLTGGAGQPQHF	TGTGCCAGCAGCACCCTTACAGGGGGCGCGGGTCAGCCCCAGCATTTT
TRBV7-3	TRBJ1-6	NA	NA	CASSPTGSYNSPLHF	TGTGCCAGCAGCCCGACAGGCTCCTATAATTCACCCCTCCACTTT
TRBV9	TRBJ2-1	TRBD2	NA	CASSLGLAGGHEQFF	TGTGCCAGCAGCCTCGGACTAGCGGGGGGCCATGAGCAGTTCTTC
TRBV9	TRBJ1-1	NA	NA	CASSVDWESGNTEAFF	TGTGCCAGCAGCGTAGACTGGGAGAGTGGGAACACTGAAGCTTTCTTT
TRBV2	TRBJ1-5	NA	few	CASSEAGRTSNQPQHF	TGTGCCAGCAGTGAAGCAGGACGGACAAGCAATCAGCCCCAGCATTTT
TRBV12-3/TRBV12-4	TRBJ1-5	TRBD1	NA	CASSRTGQAQHF	TGTGCCAGCAGTCGGACAGGACAGGCCCAGCATTTT
TRBV19	TRBJ1-4	NA	NA	CASKDRGTTNEKLFF	TGTGCCAGTAAAGACCGGGGAACAACTAATGAAAAACTGTTTTTT
TRBV10-3	TRBJ1-5	TRBD1	NA	CAISRDRDQPQHF	TGTGCCATCAGCCGGGACAGGGATCAGCCCCAGCATTTT